The source of this TCR beta chain is a study of blood T cell repertoires in COVID-19. Study in general: The study drew acute and convalescent COVID-19 samples from the United States, Italy and Spain. Sample material is recorded as cDNA or gDNA derived from T cells, B-cell-depleted T cells, or PBMCs.

The authors' processing: How many nucleated cells were present was estimated from reference gene primer amplification. TCRdb's copy holds only in-frame clones and misses some; the assay was immunoSEQ multiplex PCR. The DNA was the basis for D and trimming; V, J and clone size are from that table. The sample carries roughly 59,000 clones, 78% recorded once. CDR3 size: 12 residues. From germline, CDR1 is SGHNT and CDR2 YENEEA. Trimming stripped 0 bases from V and 5 bases from J, with 4 bases between. This clone was detected only once. The rearrangement joins TRBV11-3 to TRBJ1-1, with D unclear. The sequencing sample was made of peripheral blood. The receptor was derived from a man older than 75 with acute or convalescent COVID-19. The DNA of the CDR3 is TGTGCCAGCAGCTTAGATAGAACTGAAGCTTTCTTT. Amino acid sequence: CASSLDRTEAFF.